Below, one TCR beta chain is given with its context. This clonotype showed up just a few times. The antigen it binds to is not known. There are no base qualities to consult, and no much larger clone falls within one base. The CDR3 contains 13 residues, cysteine and phenylalanine counted. The CDR3 DNA has 39 bases and is translated from base 1. From V the trimming removes 6 bases and from J it removes 11 bases, while the gene matches leave 12 bases of the junction unaccounted for. Taken from the germline V gene (reference sequence), the CDR1 and CDR2 loops are DFQATT and SNEGSKA. For unsorted PBMC libraries, 2 million PBMCs were used after storage in RNAlater at -80 degrees C until RNA extraction. Multiple sclerosis patients were enrolled in a US clinical protocol evaluating disease progression by magnetic resonance imaging. Peripheral blood underwent Ficoll-Hypaque density gradient centrifugation to isolate PBMCs, which were then cryopreserved in liquid nitrogen.

This entry belongs to a study of neurological immune-mediated disorders (dated by TCRdb to about 2019). As for the study more broadly: Among the roughly 34 multiple sclerosis patients, relapsing-remitting MS accounted for some 30 and secondary progressive MS accounted for 3. The roughly 110 TCR-beta libraries included longitudinal samples, technical triplicates and paired sorted CD4+ and CD8+ T-cell subsets alongside PBMC samples. Using UMI-based sequencing, the study compared peripheral blood TCR-beta repertoires from patients with HTLV-I-associated myelopathy (HAM/TSP), patients with multiple sclerosis, and healthy controls. The cohort included some 66 subjects: some 15 with HAM/TSP, some 35 with multiple sclerosis, and approximately 20 healthy controls.

cDNA was synthesized by template-switch 5'RACE using a primer with a 10-nucleotide random unique molecular identifier that tagged each TCR transcript. Every sequencing run covered 15-18 subjects and yielded more than 180 million TCR-beta sequences. The RNeasy kit was used for extraction of total RNA. The KAPA Real-time Library Amplification kit was used to amplify TCR-beta VDJ regions with primers targeting the TCR constant region and the 5'RACE anchor. Sample indexes and Illumina adaptors were added in a first PCR, and a second PCR then increased library yield. After Ampure bead purification, the TCR product of roughly 650 bp was size-selected on a 2% E-gel SizeSelection system. Before pooling, libraries had their quality checked on a Bioanalyzer, their concentration measured with Qubit, and their quantity determined with the Kapa Library Quantification kit. An Illumina HiSeq 2500 was used to sequence the libraries paired-end at 2 x 150 bp. To increase sequence diversity, roughly 25-31% phiX was spiked into each library pool. The source study handled its data this way. Quality-filtered reads were processed with the UMI-based MiGEC pipeline, and over 75% of raw TCR sequences were removed by the MiGEC pipeline during error correction. IMGT germline references were used for alignment of VDJ genes, and clonotypes were defined by a unique CDR3 amino acid sequence together with V-J genes. Clonal expansion, Shannon diversity and CDR3 relatedness were evaluated with VDJtools (CalcPairwiseDistances, ClusterSamples), while phylogenetic trees were built in CLCbio workbench. Expanded clones were defined as having at least 8 unique UMIs, based on coefficient-of-variation modelling across technical triplicates. Using fastp at Q25 and MiXCR, TCRdb reprocessed the public reads and kept productive beta chains. Each CDR3 protein appears once, grouped with its most common genes and DNA. For this entry, the V and J calls and clone size follow TCRdb and not the study's own pipeline. The sample profile shows fewer than 80,000 distinct CDR3 sequences; around 5.2% of them were found once. The ten biggest clones cover around 3.3% of the sample.

Overall study outcomes, separate from this receptor: No identical CDR3 amino acid sequences were found to be shared among expanded clones across subjects, suggesting that TCR-beta repertoires were private in all groups. The MS cluster showed no association with clinical or MRI features, and the authors stated that larger cohorts are needed. In phylogenetic analysis, the repertoires of 18 of 34 MS patients grouped into a cluster of related CDR3 sequences, which suggests a possible signature at the repertoire level. TCR clonal expansion was highest in HAM/TSP patients and lowest in MS patients, with MS patients falling below even healthy controls.

This sequence originates from a woman aged 50 to 60 with multiple sclerosis. The sequence joins TRBV20-1 to TRBJ2-3; the central 9 bases match TRBD2. The sample taken for sequencing was PBMCs. The DNA is as follows: TGCAGTGCGCGAAAACAGGGGCGGGGGGGGCAGTATTTT. It translates as CSARKQGRGGQYF.